This T cell receptor (beta chain) is drawn from a study of T-cell reconstitution after alpha-beta-depleted transplantation in children listed by TCRdb under 2016. Regarding the complete study: Using TCR repertoire profiling, the study quantitatively followed how T-cell immune reconstitution unfolded in children after TCRalphabeta/CD19-depleted allogeneic hematopoietic cell transplantation.

The library was obtained by PCR. The sample was run on an Illumina HiSeq 2500. To normalize quantification of the TCRbeta repertoire, the TCR libraries were built with molecular barcoding that relied on unique molecular identifiers. TCRdb reprocessing: public reads trimmed at Q25 with fastp, clones called with MiXCR, in-frame beta chains kept. Each entry merges the rows of one CDR3 protein and shows their most common DNA and genes. This sample holds roughly 500,000 distinct CDR3 sequences; about 18% were observed only once. The ten most abundant clones make up 3.3% of the sample. A word on this clonotype: No cognate antigen has been identified for it. No per-base quality is available; no much larger clone lies one base away.

Trimming accounts for 5 bases at V and 4 bases at J, while the number of junction bases matched to no gene is 12. The CDR3 holds 16 amino acids from the cysteine to the phenylalanine. The CDR3 DNA has 48 bases and is translated from base 1. Taken from the germline V gene (reference sequence), the CDR1 and CDR2 loops are SEHNR and FQNEAQ. This sequence uses TRBV7-9 and TRBJ2-7, and 9 junction bases match TRBD1. The clonotype was recovered from a human donor who donated a stem cell graft to a child with acute lymphoblastic leukemia. The sample was PBMCs from the stem cell graft donor, taken from the stem cell graft. The CDR3 reads as follows: CASSPFGTGSVYEQYF. The nucleotides read TGTGCCAGCAGCCCTTTTGGGACAGGGTCGGTGTACGAGCAGTACTTC.